This is a list of T cell receptor beta chains from one sample in a study of T cell clones after liver transplantation. Sequencing was performed with immunoSEQ multiplex PCR; in TCRdb, only in-frame clones are kept and a portion is missing. The sample consists of about 120,000 clones, 90% of them appearing once. The sample consisted of CD4+ T cells from blood, taken 12 months after liver transplant. All receptors derive from a human patient who received a liver transplant. Some T cells may be transferred from the graft donor. The CDR3 runs from the conserved cysteine through the conserved F or W. Fields, in order: clone size, J gene, CDR3 length, V gene, D gene, CDR3 DNA, CDR3 protein. A D gene is named only where the DNA matches it firmly. The listing skips clone size in some rows; elsewhere it reads once, few, many or a size class.

size: NA; J: TRBJ2-2; length: 16; V: TRBV10-2; D: TRBD1; DNA: TGCGCCAGCAGCCTGCAGGGGGAGCGCAACACCGGGGAGCTGTTTTTT; CDR3: CASSLQGERNTGELFF
size: NA; J: TRBJ1-2; length: 13; V: TRBV7-8; D: NA; DNA: TGTGCCAGCAGCTTAGCTGACAGTTATGGCTACACCTTC; CDR3: CASSLADSYGYTF
size: NA; J: TRBJ2-3; length: 15; V: TRBV28; D: TRBD1; DNA: TGTGCCAGCAGTCCCGGGACAGGGGCCCCTGGGACGCAGTATTTT; CDR3: CASSPGTGAPGTQYF
size: NA; J: TRBJ2-7; length: 12; V: TRBV11-3; D: NA; DNA: TGTGCCAGCAGCTTTAGCTCCTACGAGCAGTACTTC; CDR3: CASSFSSYEQYF
size: NA; J: TRBJ2-7; length: 17; V: TRBV2; D: NA; DNA: TGTGCCAGCAATTGGGGGATGTATGAACGGGAGCCCTACGAGCAGTACTTC; CDR3: CASNWGMYEREPYEQYF
size: NA; J: TRBJ2-3; length: 15; V: TRBV19; D: TRBD1; DNA: TGTGCCAGTAACCTGGGGGACAGGGACACAGATACGCAGTATTTT; CDR3: CASNLGDRDTDTQYF
size: NA; J: TRBJ1-1; length: 14; V: TRBV7-2; D: NA; DNA: TGTGCCAGCAGCTCAAGACAGGCGGGCACTGAAGCTTTCTTT; CDR3: CASSSRQAGTEAFF
size: NA; J: TRBJ2-6; length: 15; V: TRBV11-2; D: NA; DNA: TGTGCCAGCAGCTTACAGGGCTCTGGGGCCAACGTCCTGACTTTC; CDR3: CASSLQGSGANVLTF
size: NA; J: TRBJ2-5; length: 16; V: TRBV5-1; D: TRBD1; DNA: TGCGCCAGCAGCTTGGGAGGGACAGGGTCACAAGAGACCCAGTACTTC; CDR3: CASSLGGTGSQETQYF
size: NA; J: TRBJ2-6; length: 16; V: TRBV5-6; D: NA; DNA: TGTGCCAGCAGCTTAAAGGGTAGCTCTGGGGCCAACGTCCTGACTTTC; CDR3: CASSLKGSSGANVLTF
size: NA; J: TRBJ2-1; length: 11; V: TRBV6-5; D: NA; DNA: TGTGCCAGCAGTTACGGACCCGCGCAGTTCTTC; CDR3: CASSYGPAQFF
size: NA; J: TRBJ2-3; length: 15; V: TRBV5-6; D: NA; DNA: TGTGCCAGCTCTCCTCCGGGGCCATCCACAGATACGCAGTATTTT; CDR3: CASSPPGPSTDTQYF
size: few; J: TRBJ1-1; length: 14; V: TRBV18; D: NA; DNA: TGTGCCAGCTCACCAGACATCGGTAACACTGAAGCTTTCTTT; CDR3: CASSPDIGNTEAFF
size: once; J: TRBJ1-2; length: 18; V: TRBV7-2; D: NA; DNA: TGTGCCAGCAGCGATAAGTCTAACTCAGAGGGGACGGCCTATGGCTACACCTTC; CDR3: CASSDKSNSEGTAYGYTF
size: NA; J: TRBJ2-1; length: 17; V: TRBV15; D: TRBD2; DNA: TGTGCCACCAGCAGAGACATAGCGGGAGGAGGGTACAATGAGCAGTTCTTC; CDR3: CATSRDIAGGGYNEQFF
size: NA; J: TRBJ1-4; length: 17; V: TRBV28; D: NA; DNA: TGTGCCATCTTCCCCCACCCTCCGTCTGCAACTAATGAAAAACTGTTTTTT; CDR3: CAIFPHPPSATNEKLFF
size: NA; J: TRBJ2-7; length: 11; V: TRBV19; D: NA; DNA: TGTGCCAGTAGGCTGGACTACGAGCAGTACTTC; CDR3: CASRLDYEQYF
size: NA; J: TRBJ1-1; length: 13; V: TRBV28; D: TRBD1; DNA: TGTGCCAGCAGGGGGGGACAGGGGGCTGAAGCTTTCTTT; CDR3: CASRGGQGAEAFF
size: NA; J: TRBJ2-4; length: 13; V: TRBV7-2; D: NA; DNA: TGTGCCAGCAGCTCGGGACTTAAAAACATTCAGTACTTC; CDR3: CASSSGLKNIQYF
size: NA; J: TRBJ1-3; length: 11; V: TRBV20-1; D: NA; DNA: TGCAGTGCCCAATCTGGAAACACCATATATTTT; CDR3: CSAQSGNTIYF
size: NA; J: TRBJ1-1; length: 13; V: TRBV6-5; D: NA; DNA: TGTGCCAGCAGTCCAGGATCGAACACTGAAGCTTTCTTT; CDR3: CASSPGSNTEAFF
size: NA; J: TRBJ1-5; length: 14; V: TRBV28; D: TRBD1; DNA: TGTGCCAGTTCAACCGGACAGGGCAATCAGCCCCAGCATTTT; CDR3: CASSTGQGNQPQHF
size: NA; J: TRBJ2-3; length: 11; V: TRBV20-1; D: NA; DNA: TGCAGTGCACGGAATATCGATACGCAGTATTTT; CDR3: CSARNIDTQYF
size: NA; J: TRBJ1-1; length: 15; V: TRBV28; D: NA; DNA: TGTGCCAGCAGTCAACCTCAGGGAAGGGGCACTGAAGCTTTCTTT; CDR3: CASSQPQGRGTEAFF
size: NA; J: TRBJ2-2; length: 12; V: TRBV10-2; D: NA; DNA: TGCGCCGGACGAACTAGTTCCGGGGAGCTGTTTTTT; CDR3: CAGRTSSGELFF
size: NA; J: TRBJ2-7; length: 14; V: TRBV7-3; D: TRBD1; DNA: TGTGCCAGCAGGCCCGGGACAGTGGGGTCCGAGCAGTACTTC; CDR3: CASRPGTVGSEQYF
size: NA; J: TRBJ2-3; length: 13; V: TRBV5-1; D: NA; DNA: TGCGCCAGCAGCTTGGTAGGGCACGATACGCAGTATTTT; CDR3: CASSLVGHDTQYF
size: NA; J: TRBJ1-2; length: 13; V: TRBV2; D: TRBD1; DNA: TGTGCCAGCACCATGGGACAGTTTTATGGCTACACCTTC; CDR3: CASTMGQFYGYTF
size: once; J: TRBJ2-3; length: 15; V: TRBV11-3; D: TRBD1; DNA: TGTGCCAGCAGCTTAGGGGACAGGGGAACAGATACGCAGTATTTT; CDR3: CASSLGDRGTDTQYF
size: NA; J: TRBJ2-2; length: 15; V: TRBV2; D: TRBD1; DNA: TGTGCCAGCAGTGGGGGACAGGGGGCCGCCGGGGAGCTGTTTTTT; CDR3: CASSGGQGAAGELFF
size: NA; J: TRBJ2-2; length: 12; V: TRBV28; D: NA; DNA: TGTGCCAGCAGTTCCCCTGTCGGGGAGCTGTTTTTT; CDR3: CASSSPVGELFF
size: NA; J: TRBJ2-3; length: 15; V: TRBV4-3; D: NA; DNA: TGCGCCAGCAGCCAACAGGGCGGGAAGACAGATACGCAGTATTTT; CDR3: CASSQQGGKTDTQYF
size: NA; J: TRBJ2-7; length: 16; V: TRBV7-2; D: TRBD1; DNA: TGTGCCAGCAGTTTAACTCCGGGACAGGGCCTTTACGAGCAGTACTTC; CDR3: CASSLTPGQGLYEQYF
size: NA; J: TRBJ1-1; length: 15; V: TRBV27; D: NA; DNA: TGTGCCAGCAGGCAGGCCCGGGCCCGGAACACTGAAGCTTTCTTT; CDR3: CASRQARARNTEAFF
size: NA; J: TRBJ1-3; length: 16; V: TRBV18; D: NA; DNA: TGTGCCAGCTCACAACCCGGGAGATCCTCTGGAAACACCATATATTTT; CDR3: CASSQPGRSSGNTIYF
size: NA; J: TRBJ2-2; length: 19; V: TRBV5-6; D: TRBD2; DNA: TGTGCCAGCACCAGAAGGACTAGCGGGAGGTGGACGAGCACCGGGGAGCTGTTTTTT; CDR3: CASTRRTSGRWTSTGELFF
size: many; J: TRBJ1-1; length: 15; V: TRBV5-4; D: NA; DNA: TGTGCCAGCAGCTTGGATAGGGGATCGGGCACTGAAGCTTTCTTT; CDR3: CASSLDRGSGTEAFF
size: NA; J: TRBJ2-3; length: 13; V: TRBV19; D: NA; DNA: TGTGCCAGTGAGGGTGGGGACACAGATACGCAGTATTTT; CDR3: CASEGGDTDTQYF
size: NA; J: TRBJ2-1; length: 17; V: TRBV14; D: TRBD2; DNA: TGTGCCAGCAGCCTCGGCTTTGGGAGCGGGAGAGAGAATGAGCAGTTCTTC; CDR3: CASSLGFGSGRENEQFF
size: NA; J: TRBJ2-2; length: 15; V: TRBV5-5; D: NA; DNA: TGTGCCAGCAGCTTGGGAACAGGGTCCACCGGGGAGCTGTTTTTT; CDR3: CASSLGTGSTGELFF
size: NA; J: TRBJ2-7; length: 21; V: TRBV21-1; D: NA; DNA: TGTGCCAGCAGCAAAGATAGTATACTAGCGGGAGGGCCTATATTGGTCTACGAGCAGTACTTC; CDR3: CASSKDSILAGGPILVYEQYF
size: NA; J: TRBJ2-3; length: 15; V: TRBV6-4; D: TRBD2; DNA: TGTGCCAGCAGTCTGTCGGGAGGTGCCCCAGATACGCAGTATTTT; CDR3: CASSLSGGAPDTQYF
size: NA; J: TRBJ2-1; length: 13; V: TRBV11-2; D: NA; DNA: TGTGCCAGCAGCCTGGGCGACTACAATGAGCAGTTCTTC; CDR3: CASSLGDYNEQFF
size: NA; J: TRBJ2-5; length: 13; V: TRBV10-3; D: TRBD1; DNA: TGTGCCATCGCGGGGACAGGGGAAGAGACCCAGTACTTC; CDR3: CAIAGTGEETQYF
size: NA; J: TRBJ1-4; length: 14; V: TRBV2; D: TRBD1; DNA: TGTGCCAGCAGTGTTTGGGGACAGGATGAAAAACTGTTTTTT; CDR3: CASSVWGQDEKLFF
size: few; J: TRBJ1-2; length: 13; V: TRBV10-2; D: TRBD1; DNA: TGCGCCAGCAGTACAACAGGGGACTATGGCTACACCTTC; CDR3: CASSTTGDYGYTF
size: NA; J: TRBJ2-1; length: 17; V: TRBV25-1; D: TRBD2; DNA: TGTGCCAGCAGACTATCCGGGACTAGCGGGACTAGTGGTGAGCAGTTCTTC; CDR3: CASRLSGTSGTSGEQFF
size: NA; J: TRBJ1-1; length: 16; V: TRBV5-4; D: NA; DNA: TGTGCCAGCAGCTCGGAACAAAAGATCATGAACACTGAAGCTTTCTTT; CDR3: CASSSEQKIMNTEAFF
size: NA; J: TRBJ2-5; length: 12; V: TRBV19; D: NA; DNA: TGTGCCAGTAGCGGGATCACAGAGACCCAGTACTTC; CDR3: CASSGITETQYF
size: once; J: TRBJ2-3; length: 14; V: TRBV12-5; D: TRBD1; DNA: TGTGCTAGTGGTTTGAGGGCAGGGGGCTATACGCAGTATTTT; CDR3: CASGLRAGGYTQYF
size: NA; J: TRBJ2-1; length: 17; V: TRBV7-2; D: TRBD2; DNA: TGTGCCAGCAGCTTAGCTAGAGCGGGAGGAGGGCGCGGGGAGCAGTTCTTC; CDR3: CASSLARAGGGRGEQFF
size: once; J: TRBJ2-5; length: 16; V: TRBV5-1; D: TRBD2; DNA: TGCGCCAGCAGCTCGGGACTAGCGGGAGTCGTTGAGACCCAGTACTTC; CDR3: CASSSGLAGVVETQYF
size: NA; J: TRBJ2-7; length: 19; V: TRBV9; D: TRBD1; DNA: TGTGCCAGCAGCCCAGGGAGCGGACAGGGGGACACCCAGCCCTACGAGCAGTACTTC; CDR3: CASSPGSGQGDTQPYEQYF
size: NA; J: TRBJ2-1; length: 14; V: TRBV9; D: NA; DNA: TGTGCCAGCAGCGTAGCTGACCCGCATAATGAGCAGTTCTTC; CDR3: CASSVADPHNEQFF